The 27 T cell receptor beta chains below all came from one sample that was sequenced in a study of shared clonotypes between healthy human individuals. Data came from immunoSEQ multiplex PCR; TCRdb stores just in-frame clones and leaves some out. The table has about 690,000 clones, 90% seen once; the top ten hold 30% to 40%. The sequenced sample consisted of memory CD8+ T cells from PBMCs. Subset: CD45RO+ cells pooled with CCR7-negative TemRA cells. Source of these receptors: a man aged 18 to 30 in good health. Some clones in this sample may be carry-over from other donors' samples.

In regard to this clone: The same CDR3 also results from other DNA sequences found in this sample. The rearrangement joins TRBV27 to TRBJ2-7; possibly TRBD2 for D (5 bases). The CDR3 length is 13 residues. V gave up 3 bases and J gave up 2 bases, with 8 bases separating them. Germline lookup yields CDR1 MNHEY and CDR2 SMNVEV (reference sequence). The chain's CDR3 is CASSFGITYEQYF. CDR3 bases: TGTGCCAGCAGTTTCGGGATTACCTACGAGCAGTACTTC.

The rearrangement joins TRBV20-1 to TRBJ2-3; D uncertain. CDR1 DFQATT and CDR2 SNEGSKA come from the germline V gene (reference sequence). Trimming shortened V by 4 bases and J by 10 bases, and 6 bases separated the two germline ends. The CDR3 has 9 residues. CDR3 in DNA: TGCAGTGCTATAATTCCGCAGTATTTT. Translating gives CSAIIPQYF.

The V and J genes are TRBV6-1 and TRBJ2-7, with 8 bases aligning to TRBD1. CDR3 length: 14 residues. After removal of 4 bases from V and 2 bases from J, the junction contained 4 bases not matched to a gene. Germline V gene data show CDR1 as MNHNS and CDR2 as SASEGT. CDR3 sequence (DNA): TGTGCCAGCAGTGGCCGGGACAGGACCTACGAGCAGTACTTC. Residues: CASSGRDRTYEQYF.

This chain links TRBV11-3 with TRBJ2-2, with D unclear. The germline CDR1 and CDR2 sequences are SGHNT and YENEEA. V lost 4 bases to trimming and J lost 4 bases, with 4 bases between them. The CDR3 consists of 12 residues. CDR3 DNA sequence: TGTGCCAGCAGCTCTGGCACCGGGGAGCTGTTTTTT. This sequence encodes CASSSGTGELFF.

DNA for the CDR3: TGTGCCAGCTCACCACCGGGGAGGGGAGCCACTGAAGCTTTCTTT. This translates into CASSPPGRGATEAFF. The gene calls are TRBV18 and TRBJ1-1; D is perhaps TRBD1 (5 bases). Germline loops: CDR1 KGHSH, CDR2 LQKENI. Trimming pared 0 bases from V and 4 bases from J, leaving 12 bases between. CDR3 length: 15 amino acids.

In its sample, this clone was seen once. V usage is TRBV28 and J usage is TRBJ2-2; D is undetermined. This CDR3 contains 18 residues. Germline CDR1 and CDR2: MDHEN and SYDVKM. V shed 6 bases and J shed 6 bases, with 26 bases lying between them. CDR3 coding DNA: TGTGCCAGCAGCCTAACCGAAACGCGGTGGCTGGCAGCCGGGGAGCTGTTTTTT. It translates to CASSLTETRWLAAGELFF.

This rearrangement joins TRBV7-9 to TRBJ1-2; no reliable D call. Trimming took off 5 bases at V and 8 bases at J, with 15 bases between the two ends. CDR1 is SEHNR, CDR2 FQNEAQ, per germline (reference sequence). The CDR3 sequence is 13 residues long. The DNA of the CDR3 is TGTGCCAGCAGCGCGGGAAACAGAGAAGGCTACACCTTC. Amino acid sequence: CASSAGNREGYTF.

The chain employs TRBV5-6 and TRBJ2-3; a possible D gene is TRBD2 (6 bases). Trimming shortened V by 0 bases and J by 5 bases, and 10 bases separated the two germline ends. Germline V gene data show CDR1 as SGHDT and CDR2 as YYEEEE. The CDR3 is 14 amino acids. The CDR3 sequence is CASSLGLVIDTQYF. CDR3 nucleotides: TGTGCCAGCAGCTTGGGACTAGTAATAGATACGCAGTATTTT.

The chain couples TRBV7-6 to TRBJ1-4; D is ambiguous. This CDR3 is 13 amino acids long. Between the trimmed V and J ends, which lost 0 bases and 8 bases, there was a span of 7 bases. Germline CDR1 SGHVS, CDR2 FNYEAQ. The CDR3 nucleotides read TGTGCCAGCAGCTTAGCACAATGGGAAAAACTGTTTTTT. It translates to CASSLAQWEKLFF.

This clone was counted only a few times. This sequence joins TRBV28 and TRBJ1-1, with TRBD1 identical over 7 bases. The length of the CDR3 is 16 residues. In germline, CDR1 is MDHEN, CDR2 SYDVKM. V lost 7 bases to trimming and J lost 6 bases; unmatched junction nucleotides: 17. The CDR3 nucleotides are TGTGCCAGCAAGCCTCGACAGGGCGGTATGCGATCTGAAGCTTTCTTT. Translating gives CASKPRQGGMRSEAFF. The variable domain in full, completed from reference TRBV28 and TRBJ1-1, reads DVKVTQSSRYLVKRTGEKVFLECVQDMDHENMFWYRQDPGLGLRLIYFSYDVKMKEKGDIPEGYSVSREKKERFSLILESASTNQTSMYLCASKPRQGGMRSEAFFGQGTRLTVV.

In the case of this clone: The sample has other DNA sequences that encode this CDR3 too. The rearrangement uses TRBV13 and TRBJ2-1; TRBD2 aligns across 7 bases. Germline CDR1 and CDR2: PRHDT and FYEKMQ (reference sequence). V lost 0 bases to trimming and J lost 4 bases; unmatched junction nucleotides: 3. There are 15 residues in the CDR3. As DNA, the CDR3 is TGTGCCAGCAGCTTAGGGGCTAGCGGATACAATGAGCAGTTCTTC. Its translation is CASSLGASGYNEQFF.

This clone has a single count. The J gene is TRBJ2-1, the V gene TRBV30; D ambiguous. Germline-derived CDR1 and CDR2 are GTSNPN and SVGIG (reference sequence). The length of the CDR3 is 12 residues. The V end was cut by 0 bases, the J end by 8 bases, with 8 bases between. The CDR3 loop reads CAWSVGQHEQFF. CDR3 coding DNA: TGTGCCTGGAGTGTAGGCCAGCATGAGCAGTTCTTC.

The genes are TRBV5-4 and TRBJ1-1; 8 bases match TRBD1. The CDR3 loop spans 16 amino acids. V trimming: 0 bases; J trimming: 5 bases; junction bases outside the gene matches: 9. The germline CDR1 and CDR2 sequences are SGHNT and YYREEE (reference sequence). The CDR3 region is CASSLATGVRGTEAFF. In nucleotides, the CDR3 is TGTGCCAGCAGCTTGGCGACAGGGGTACGTGGGACTGAAGCTTTCTTT.

The rearrangement joins TRBV4-2 to TRBJ1-5, with TRBD1 identical over 8 bases. V trimming: 2 bases; J trimming: 0 bases; junction bases outside the gene matches: 12. This CDR3 contains 19 residues. Germline V CDR1 and CDR2: LGHNA, YNFKEQ. CDR3 sequence: CASSQSGTGGRYSNQPQHF. In nucleotides, the CDR3 is TGTGCCAGCAGCCAATCCGGGACAGGCGGCCGATATAGCAATCAGCCCCAGCATTTT.

In this sample, this clone turned up once. Within the sample, other DNA sequences also encode this same CDR3. This rearrangement joins TRBV7-9 to TRBJ2-5; no clear D gene. Germline-derived CDR1 and CDR2 are SEHNR and FQNEAQ (reference sequence). The CDR3 is made up of 11 amino acids. Trimming pared 1 base from V and 6 bases from J, leaving 3 bases between. CDR3 amino acids: CASSLGQTQYF. For the CDR3, the DNA is TGTGCCAGCAGCTTAGGGCAGACCCAGTACTTC.

The rearrangement uses TRBV4-3 and TRBJ1-3, with no clear D. There are 15 residues in the CDR3. Trimming removed 0 bases from V and 7 bases from J, with 13 bases in between. Germline V CDR1 and CDR2: LGHNA, YSLEER. The CDR3 DNA is TGCGCCAGCAGCCAAGATCATGGGCGGAGTAACACCATATATTTT. As protein: CASSQDHGRSNTIYF.

The chain joins TRBV6-5 to TRBJ2-7; D may be TRBD1 or TRBD2 (6 bases each). This CDR3 comprises 14 residues. With 5 bases removed from V and 6 bases from J, the gap between germline ends came to 17 bases. The germline V gene encodes CDR1 MNHEY and CDR2 SVGAGI. The chain's CDR3 is CASSERGARGEQYF. The CDR3 nucleotides are TGTGCCAGCAGTGAAAGGGGGGCGCGGGGCGAGCAGTACTTC.

This clone has a single count. The genes are TRBV14 and TRBJ2-3; D gene unclear. In germline, CDR1 is SGHDN, CDR2 FVKESK. CDR3 length: 15 amino acids. V lost 3 bases and J 2 bases, leaving 12 bases between the germline ends. CDR3 loop: CASSQGWKLTDTQYF. The CDR3 coding sequence is TGTGCCAGCAGCCAGGGGTGGAAACTCACAGATACGCAGTATTTT.

The chain employs TRBV10-1 and TRBJ2-5; 9 bases map to TRBD1. The CDR3 consists of 15 residues. The V segment lost 5 bases and the J segment 6 bases; nucleotides outside the gene matches: 10. Germline CDR1 WNHNN, CDR2 SYGVQD (reference sequence). The CDR3 here is CASSPATGGPKTQYF. The DNA of the CDR3 is TGCGCCAGCAGTCCTGCAACAGGGGGCCCGAAGACCCAGTACTTC.

V is TRBV6-5 and J is TRBJ2-1; D might be TRBD1 (5 bases). V lost 2 bases to trimming and J lost 4 bases, with 9 bases between them. The germline V gene encodes CDR1 MNHEY and CDR2 SVGAGI. The CDR3 runs 14 residues. CDR3 bases: TGTGCCAGCAGTTACGCGGACATGTACAATGAGCAGTTCTTC. It codes for CASSYADMYNEQFF.

The chain carries TRBV14 and TRBJ2-7; 9 nucleotides agree with TRBD2. Unmatched junction bases numbered 11, after V lost 2 bases and J lost 0 bases. This CDR3 region has 18 residues. The germline V gene has CDR1 SGHDN and CDR2 FVKESK. The CDR3 DNA sequence: TGTGCCAGCAGCCAATCTTGGCGGGAGGGCCTCAACTCCTACGAGCAGTACTTC. It encodes CASSQSWREGLNSYEQYF.

V usage is TRBV27 and J usage is TRBJ2-7, with TRBD2 as a possible D gene (6 bases). Trimming cost V 3 bases and J 3 bases, with 15 bases left between them. Looked up from germline, CDR1 is MNHEY and CDR2 is SMNVEV (reference sequence). The CDR3 extends over 15 amino acids. CDR3 sequence: CASSLAQGAGYEQYF. DNA of the CDR3: TGTGCCAGCAGTTTGGCTCAGGGAGCGGGCTACGAGCAGTACTTC.

The chain couples TRBV2 to TRBJ2-3; D not certain. Trimming stripped 6 bases from V and 6 bases from J, with 7 bases between. Germline V gene lookup returns CDR1 SNHLY and CDR2 FYNNEI. The CDR3 runs to 11 residues. DNA of the CDR3: TGTGCCAGCAGAAGTACGGATACGCAGTATTTT. Amino acid sequence: CASRSTDTQYF.

This clone was recorded once. The chain carries TRBV10-3 and TRBJ2-7, with D possibly being TRBD2 (5 bases). This CDR3 has 12 residues. Looked up from germline, CDR1 is ENHRY and CDR2 is SYGVKD. V dropped 8 bases and J dropped 3 bases, with 11 bases sitting between them. This CDR3 reads CAIGPADYEQYF. In DNA, the CDR3 is TGTGCCATCGGGCCAGCGGACTACGAGCAGTACTTC.

The chain recombines TRBV2 with TRBJ2-1; 7 bases agree with TRBD2. J gave up 7 bases and V 4 bases, and 16 bases lay outside the gene matches. The CDR3 has 17 residues. The germline V gene has CDR1 SNHLY and CDR2 FYNNEI. Here the CDR3 DNA reads TGTGCCAGCAGTGGCTGGGGAGCGGGAACCAGAGGGAATGAGCAGTTCTTC. Residues: CASSGWGAGTRGNEQFF.

The J gene is TRBJ1-1, the V gene TRBV28, with D possibly TRBD1 on 5 matching bases. V shed 10 bases and J shed 7 bases, with 10 bases lying between them. Germline V gene sequence: CDR1 MDHEN, CDR2 SYDVKM. The length of the CDR3 is 10 residues. The CDR3: CATRRGEAFF. CDR3 bases: TGTGCCACCAGGAGGGGTGAAGCTTTCTTT.

This clone was detected only once. The genes are TRBV13 and TRBJ1-1; possibly TRBD1 for D (5 bases). Trimming took 4 bases from V and 1 from J, leaving 16 bases between them. Germline loops: CDR1 PRHDT, CDR2 FYEKMQ (reference sequence). CDR3 length: 16 amino acids. The CDR3 DNA is TGTGCCAGCAGCTCGCTACACCGGGACGGGAACACTGAAGCTTTCTTT. This sequence encodes CASSSLHRDGNTEAFF.